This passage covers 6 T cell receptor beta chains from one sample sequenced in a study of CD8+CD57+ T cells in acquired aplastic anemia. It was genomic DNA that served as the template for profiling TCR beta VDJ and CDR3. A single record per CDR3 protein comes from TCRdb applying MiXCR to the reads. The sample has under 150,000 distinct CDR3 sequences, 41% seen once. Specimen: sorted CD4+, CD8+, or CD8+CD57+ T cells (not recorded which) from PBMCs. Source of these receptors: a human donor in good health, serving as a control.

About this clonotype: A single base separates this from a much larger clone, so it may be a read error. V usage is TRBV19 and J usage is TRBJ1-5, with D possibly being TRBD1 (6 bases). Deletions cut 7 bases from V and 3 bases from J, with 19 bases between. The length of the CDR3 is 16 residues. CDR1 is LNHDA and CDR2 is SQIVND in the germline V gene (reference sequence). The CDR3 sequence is CASTPGQGFYNQPQHF. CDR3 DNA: TGTGCCAGTACCCCCGGCCAGGGGTTCTACAATCAGCCCCAGCATTTT.

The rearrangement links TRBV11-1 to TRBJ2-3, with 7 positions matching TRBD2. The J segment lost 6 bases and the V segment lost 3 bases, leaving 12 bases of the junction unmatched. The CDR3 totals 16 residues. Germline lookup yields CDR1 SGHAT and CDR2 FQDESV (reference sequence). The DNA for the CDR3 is TGTGCCAGCAGCTTTGTGGGGAGGGGCACAGCTGATACGCAGTATTTT. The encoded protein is CASSFVGRGTADTQYF.

For the CDR3, the DNA is TGTGCCATCAGTGAACTAGCGGGGGGCAATTCACCCCTCCACTTT. This translates into CAISELAGGNSPLHF. J is TRBJ1-6 and V is TRBV10-3; possibly TRBD1 for D (6 bases). Trimming stripped 3 bases from V and 7 bases from J, with 13 bases between. The CDR3 contains 15 residues. Germline CDR1 reads ENHRY; CDR2 reads SYGVKD.

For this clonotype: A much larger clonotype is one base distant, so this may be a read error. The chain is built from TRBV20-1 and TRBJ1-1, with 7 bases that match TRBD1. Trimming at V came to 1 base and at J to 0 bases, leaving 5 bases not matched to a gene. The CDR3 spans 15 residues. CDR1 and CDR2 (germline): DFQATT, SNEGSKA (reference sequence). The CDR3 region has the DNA TGCAGTGCTAGAGGACCCAGGGGGATGAACACTGAAGCTTTCTTT. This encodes CSARGPRGMNTEAFF.

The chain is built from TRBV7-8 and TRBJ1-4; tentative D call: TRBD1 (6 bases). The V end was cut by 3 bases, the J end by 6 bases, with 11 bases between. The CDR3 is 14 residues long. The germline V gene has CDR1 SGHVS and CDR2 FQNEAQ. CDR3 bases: TGTGCCAGCAGCTTTAACAGGGAATATGAAAAACTGTTTTTT. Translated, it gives CASSFNREYEKLFF.

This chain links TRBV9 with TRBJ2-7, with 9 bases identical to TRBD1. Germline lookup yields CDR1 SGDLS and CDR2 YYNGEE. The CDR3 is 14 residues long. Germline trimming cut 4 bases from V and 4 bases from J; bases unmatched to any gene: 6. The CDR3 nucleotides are TGTGCCAGCAGCCCCTCGACAGGGGGATACGAGCAGTACTTC. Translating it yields CASSPSTGGYEQYF.